A selection of T cell receptor beta chains follows, all from one sample in a study of shared clonotypes between healthy human individuals. Data came from immunoSEQ multiplex PCR; TCRdb stores just in-frame clones and leaves some out. In the table there are around 1.5 million clones, 95% to 99% of which are singletons. Material: naive CD4+ T cells sorted from blood. The receptors stem from a man under 40 in good health. Each CDR3 is given with its conserved first and last residue. D genes are given only for firm matches. The listing skips clone size in some rows; elsewhere it reads once, few, many or a size class.

v_call,d_call,clone_size,cdr3_aa
TRBV18,.,.,CASSPPSGQSGQFF
TRBV11-2,TRBD2,.,CASSLDSGRRADTQYF
TRBV5-1,.,.,CASSLGDISYEQYF
TRBV20-1,.,.,CSALGVEQYF
TRBV5-1,TRBD2,.,CASSTTTSGSISYEQYF
TRBV2,TRBD1,.,CASSEAWDSYYSNQPQHF
TRBV29-1,TRBD2,.,CSATVAGVKHEQYF
TRBV11-3,TRBD1,.,CASSLTGTGSEQYF
TRBV11-2,.,.,CASSLDGLQGVTQYF
TRBV19,TRBD1,.,CASSLRDSLSYEQYF
TRBV6-5,.,.,CASSYSGSADYGYTF
TRBV27,TRBD2,.,CASSFYGTSGEQYF
TRBV15,.,.,CATSSAWSPYEQYF
TRBV5-1,TRBD2,.,CASSFPRPGTSGSSSYNEQFF
TRBV9,TRBD2,.,CASSVATDLRENDEQYF
TRBV11-2,.,.,CASSSHAWSSYNEQFF
TRBV25-1,.,.,CASSELPQETQYF
TRBV20-1,.,.,CSQGPYEQYF
TRBV7-2,.,.,CASSLVPRGLPYNEQFF
TRBV13,.,.,CASSIDPYTQYF
TRBV6-5,.,.,CASSYSTLGREKLFF
TRBV5-5,.,.,CASSLTGRVYNEQFF
TRBV19,.,.,CASSMGKVMSVGGEQYF
TRBV7-9,TRBD2,.,CASSPGSPSGRATGKVF
TRBV6-1,TRBD1,.,CASSAGTGDSYEQYF
TRBV7-6,.,.,CASSLVRDQPQHF
TRBV11-2,.,.,CASGERDTQYF
TRBV5-4,TRBD1,.,CASSTGTGSYEQYF
TRBV9,.,.,CASSVFASVSDTQYF
TRBV27,.,.,CASSLLPIPSRQGEQYF
TRBV5-1,.,.,CASSNAGSEETQYF
TRBV7-2,.,.,CASTPNRETPYEQYF
TRBV5-4,TRBD1,once,CASSSGQSETQYF
TRBV18,.,.,CASSPRLISGQEGFSYEQYF
TRBV10-3,.,.,CAIGLPYEQYF
TRBV28,.,.,CASISMGGGRYEQYF
TRBV18,.,once,CASSPESGTYNEQFF
TRBV5-1,.,.,CASSLWENNEQFF
TRBV5-1,TRBD1,.,CASSVGQRKSGNTIYF
TRBV11-2,.,.,CASSPVKETQYF
TRBV7-9,TRBD2,once,CASSLTLAGALSYEQYF
TRBV19,.,.,CASSMRIYSNQPQHF
TRBV19,.,.,CASSIASQETQYF
TRBV19,.,.,CASSPTGTGANVLTF
TRBV6-1,.,.,CASSDANRVLLPYNEQFF
TRBV5-1,TRBD2,.,CASSFLVGSGIYGEQFF
TRBV7-9,.,.,CASSLLGPGADTQYF
TRBV6-6,.,once,CASSRNEVNEKLFF
TRBV29-1,.,.,CSVPGGSMISEQYF
TRBV6-6,.,.,CATQGTTRTYEQFF
TRBV7-9,.,.,CASSLSRANGYTF
TRBV19,.,.,CASSIGRPLNEQFF
TRBV5-4,.,.,CASSSKGGSETQYF
TRBV28,TRBD1,once,CASSPQGRGRTDTQYF
TRBV28,.,.,CASSPTRGGFGEKLFF
TRBV27,.,.,CASSLSEPGEQYF
TRBV6-1,.,.,CASSDSAFYGYTF
TRBV5-1,.,.,CASSLAGREGTEAFF
TRBV5-1,.,.,CASSSGQTKNEKLFF
TRBV11-3,TRBD2,.,CASSFRTSDYNEQFF